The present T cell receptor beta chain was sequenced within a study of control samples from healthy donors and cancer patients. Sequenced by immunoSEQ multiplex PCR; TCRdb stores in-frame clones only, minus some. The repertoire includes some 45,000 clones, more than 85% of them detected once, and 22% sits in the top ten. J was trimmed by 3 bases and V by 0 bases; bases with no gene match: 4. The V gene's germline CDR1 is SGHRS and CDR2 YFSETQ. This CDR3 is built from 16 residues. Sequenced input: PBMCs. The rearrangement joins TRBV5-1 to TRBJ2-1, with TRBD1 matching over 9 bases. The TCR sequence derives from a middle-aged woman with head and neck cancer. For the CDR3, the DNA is TGCGCCAGCAGCTTGGCCGGGGACAGGGTCTACAATGAGCAGTTCTTC. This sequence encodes CASSLAGDRVYNEQFF.